These 3 T cell receptor beta chains originate from one sample sequenced in a study of shared clonotypes between healthy human individuals (TCRdb year 2020). Preparation of the library involved the immunoSEQ multiplex PCR assay. Drawn from immuneACCESS, this table holds only the in-frame rearrangements with V and J called that TCRdb kept. Clones are partly lost; checked studies trace under half to an unresolved V gene and leave the rest unexplained. Recorded for this sample are a few hundred thousand clones; almost 97% of them occurred a single time. The ten largest clones take up 0.055% to 0.07% of the sample. Sequencing was performed on naive CD4+ T cells sorted from blood. Explained via the paper, the cell subset or site label denotes: CD45RA+ positively selected. The receptor source for this set is a woman younger than 45 in good health.

The rearrangement uses TRBV30 and TRBJ2-2; D is ambiguous. The CDR3 length is 14 residues. Per germline, CDR1 GTSNPN and CDR2 SVGIG (reference sequence). Trimming cost V 0 bases and J 6 bases, with 11 bases left between them. The DNA for the CDR3 is TGTGCCTGGAGTGTACGATATGGCGCCGGGGAGCTGTTTTTT. Residues: CAWSVRYGAGELFF.

The V gene is TRBV27, the J gene TRBJ1-1; D is possibly TRBD1 (6 bases). Trimming removed 7 bases at V and 2 bases at J, with 14 bases between. Germline V gene lookup returns CDR1 MNHEY and CDR2 SMNVEV (reference sequence). This CDR3 spans 14 amino acids. CDR3: CASKAGVGNTEAFF. CDR3 coding DNA: TGTGCCAGCAAGGCAGGGGTGGGTAACACTGAAGCTTTCTTT.

This clone showed up just once. The rearrangement links TRBV9 to TRBJ2-7, with D perhaps TRBD1 (5 bases). The V end was cut by 3 bases, the J end by 8 bases, with 21 bases between. The CDR3 is made up of 15 amino acids. From germline, CDR1 is SGDLS and CDR2 YYNGEE. CDR3 sequence: CASSAHGAGPVQQYF. For the CDR3, the DNA is TGTGCCAGCAGCGCCCATGGGGCAGGCCCTGTACAGCAGTACTTC.